This entry lists 14 T cell receptor beta chains sequenced from one sample in a study of control samples from healthy donors and cancer patients. Profiling relied on immunoSEQ multiplex PCR, and the TCRdb table lists in-frame clones only, not all of them. This sample carries tens of thousands of clones, roughly nine tenths of them seen once, and the ten largest clones take about 1.6%. The sample comprised PBMCs. These receptor sequences come from a woman aged 40 to 55 with lung cancer.

This clone was counted between two and nine times. The V and J genes are TRBV4-3 and TRBJ2-2, with 10 positions matching TRBD1. Germline values: CDR1 LGHNA, CDR2 YSLEER. V trimming: 2 bases; J trimming: 6 bases; junction bases outside the gene matches: 15. The CDR3 covers 19 residues. The CDR3 is CASSQSVRGGTGVSGELFF. CDR3 nucleotide sequence: TGCGCCAGCAGCCAATCCGTACGAGGTGGGACAGGGGTTTCCGGGGAGCTGTTTTTT.

The V and J genes are TRBV6-6 and TRBJ2-7; D is uncertain. V shed 2 bases and J shed 4 bases, with 12 bases lying between them. CDR3 length: 14 amino acids. CDR1 is MNHNY and CDR2 is SVGAGI in the germline V gene (reference sequence). The CDR3 region has the DNA TGTGCCAGCAGTTACCGACCCGTCGGGTACGAGCAGTACTTC. Translating it yields CASSYRPVGYEQYF.

The CDR3 protein is CASSPQSEPNTEAFF. CDR3 nucleotides: TGTGCCAGCTCACCACAATCAGAGCCGAACACTGAAGCTTTCTTT. The J gene is TRBJ1-1, the V gene TRBV18; no definite D call. V lost 1 base and J 1 base, leaving 10 bases between the germline ends. The CDR3 extends over 15 amino acids. From germline, CDR1 is KGHSH and CDR2 LQKENI.

This clone was detected only a few times. The rearrangement joins TRBV19 to TRBJ2-5; TRBD1 might be the D (6 bases). CDR1 and CDR2 (germline): LNHDA, SQIVND (reference sequence). The germline V and J ends were trimmed by 7 bases and 2 bases, with 17 bases remaining between them. The CDR3 runs to 15 residues. CDR3 DNA sequence: TGTGCCAGTACCACTCTACAGGGTGGACAAGAGACCCAGTACTTC. It yields the protein CASTTLQGGQETQYF.

The genes are TRBV24-1 and TRBJ2-1; D might be TRBD1 or TRBD2, each matching 5 bases. The V gene's germline CDR1 is KGHDR and CDR2 SFDVKD. This CDR3 comprises 15 residues. V was pared by 4 bases and J by 6 bases, with 15 bases between. CDR3 loop: CATSDSLGPSNEQFF. CDR3 sequence (DNA): TGTGCCACCAGTGACTCTCTGGGACCTTCCAATGAGCAGTTCTTC.

The chain links TRBV7-9 to TRBJ1-1; TRBD1 might be the D (5 bases). The V end lost 8 bases, the J end lost 5 bases, and 15 bases lay between the germline ends. Germline V CDR1 and CDR2: SEHNR, FQNEAQ (reference sequence). This CDR3 has 13 amino acids. CDR3 loop: CASFEGRETEAFF. Here the CDR3 DNA reads TGTGCCAGCTTCGAGGGGAGGGAAACTGAAGCTTTCTTT.

The gene calls are TRBV9 and TRBJ1-6; TRBD1 matches 10 bases. This CDR3 spans 14 amino acids. Germline CDR1 reads SGDLS; CDR2 reads YYNGEE. J gave up 11 bases and V 3 bases, and 5 bases lay outside the gene matches. The CDR3: CASSGGTGETPLHF. CDR3 nucleotide sequence: TGTGCCAGCAGCGGCGGGACAGGGGAAACACCCCTCCACTTT. Complete variable domain (other parts from reference TRBV9 and TRBJ1-6): DSGVTQTPKHLITATGQRVTLRCSPRSGDLSVYWYQQSLDQGLQFLIQYYNGEERAKGNILERFSAQQFPDLHSELNLSSLELGDSALYFCASSGGTGETPLHFGNGTRLTVT.

The count of this clone is one. The chain joins TRBV3-1 (or the pseudogene TRBV3-2) to TRBJ1-4; D unresolved. V gave up 4 bases and J gave up 8 bases, with 23 bases separating them. The CDR3 runs to 17 residues. Germline V gene sequence: CDR1 LGHDT, CDR2 YNNKEL (reference sequence). DNA of the CDR3: TGTGCCAGCAGCCTTGGAGTAGTAGGAAGTCTTTGGGAAAAACTGTTTTTT. This gives the protein CASSLGVVGSLWEKLFF.

This clone occurred a few times. The chain couples TRBV10-3 to TRBJ1-5, with TRBD1 matching over 7 bases. Germline V lookup: CDR1 ENHRY, CDR2 SYGVKD. This CDR3 contains 16 residues. Trimming removed 3 bases from V and 1 base from J; junction bases left unmatched: 6. This CDR3 is CAISDDREGSNQPQHF. The CDR3 nucleotides read TGTGCCATCAGTGACGACAGGGAGGGAAGCAATCAGCCCCAGCATTTT.

This chain connects TRBV6-1 to TRBJ1-5; D uncertain. CDR1 MNHNS and CDR2 SASEGT come from the germline V gene. The V gene lost 2 bases and the J gene lost 4 bases, with 9 bases spanning the gap. CDR3 length: 14 amino acids. CDR3 amino acids: CASSETTGNQPQHF. The CDR3 DNA is TGTGCCAGCAGTGAAACTACGGGGAATCAGCCCCAGCATTTT.

This clone was seen only a few times. This chain connects TRBV6-2 or TRBV6-3 to TRBJ2-7; D may be TRBD1 (6 bases). V gave up 0 bases and J gave up 0 bases, with 15 bases separating them. CDR1 and CDR2 (germline): MNHEY, SVGEGT. The CDR3 has 17 residues. CDR3 protein: CASSYSESTGSSYEQYF. CDR3 DNA: TGTGCCAGCAGTTACTCCGAATCGACAGGAAGCTCCTACGAGCAGTACTTC.

This rearrangement joins TRBV27 to TRBJ2-7, with TRBD1 identical over 8 bases. There are 16 residues in the CDR3. Trimming took 3 bases from V and 5 from J; bases not matched to a gene: 12. CDR1 and CDR2 from the germline V gene are MNHEY and SMNVEV (reference sequence). CDR3 DNA sequence: TGTGCCAGCAGTTTTTTAAAGCCGACAGGGGTGGACGAGCAGTACTTC. Its protein product is CASSFLKPTGVDEQYF.

As concerns this clone: An end of the junction differs from the germline gene, which may be a read error. The gene calls are TRBV30 and TRBJ1-2; the D is unclear. Germline-derived CDR1 and CDR2 are GTSNPN and SVGIG (reference sequence). The CDR3 has 15 amino acids. The CDR3 sequence: CAFYPSMTADYGHTF. CDR3 in DNA: TGTGCCTTCTACCCCTCAATGACGGCGGACTATGGCCACACCTTC.

This clone was observed a handful of times. The chain recombines TRBV5-5 with TRBJ1-5; 8 bases align to TRBD1. The CDR3 spans 15 residues. V shed 3 bases, J shed 1 base, and the junction held 3 bases outside the gene matches. CDR1 and CDR2 from the germline V gene are SGHKS and YYEKEE (reference sequence). CDR3 DNA sequence: TGTGCCAGCAGCTGGACAGGGACGAGCAATCAGCCCCAGCATTTT. This translates into CASSWTGTSNQPQHF.